This T cell receptor beta chain came from a study of vaccination and CD4 T cells after COVID-19. Study-wide background: Six men and four women formed the convalescents, two being Hispanic. Post-COVID samples had a sampling time that fell a median roughly 100 days after diagnosis (range 35 to 161).

Sequenced with the Oncomine TCR Beta short-read assay was DNA taken from cultured CD4+ T cells. TCRdb passed the PCR reads through MiXCR, listing each CDR3 protein once. Among about 10,000 distinct CDR3 sequences, about 81% were seen once, and the ten largest hold under 9.5%. Turning to this clonotype: No antigen is known for it.

The sample's treatment: approximately nine-day PBMC culture with coronavirus spike peptide pools or control peptides (ViraFEST assay). Material for sequencing was CD4+ T cells from blood, cultured in vitro. The receptor comes from a human donor who had recovered from COVID-19.

The CDR3 DNA sequence: TGTGCCACCAGTGATCCCAGGGGGCGCACCGGTGAGCAGTTCTTC. This gives the protein CATSDPRGRTGEQFF. The chain employs TRBV24-1 and TRBJ2-1; 8 nucleotides line up with TRBD1. V was pared by 3 bases and J by 9 bases, with 9 bases of the junction left unmatched. The CDR3 has 15 amino acids. The germline V gene has CDR1 KGHDR and CDR2 SFDVKD.